This section outlines one T cell receptor beta chain sequence together with its context. This specimen comes from a study of blood T cell repertoires in COVID-19. CDR3 length: 15 residues. The germline gives CDR1 MGHDK, CDR2 SYGVNS. J lost 6 bases, V lost 5 bases, and 9 bases had no gene match. Profiled with immunoSEQ multiplex PCR; TCRdb holds only in-frame clones, not every one. In the table there are a few hundred thousand clones, approximately 85% of which are singletons. V is TRBV25-1 and J is TRBJ2-3; 9 bases map to TRBD1. The clonotype originates from a human donor with COVID-19, enrolled during active disease. The donor label of this sample is uncertain. The sample comprised peripheral blood. The CDR3 spells CASSSLRGTGDTQYF. The CDR3 DNA reads TGTGCCAGCAGTTCACTAAGAGGGACAGGGGATACGCAGTATTTT.